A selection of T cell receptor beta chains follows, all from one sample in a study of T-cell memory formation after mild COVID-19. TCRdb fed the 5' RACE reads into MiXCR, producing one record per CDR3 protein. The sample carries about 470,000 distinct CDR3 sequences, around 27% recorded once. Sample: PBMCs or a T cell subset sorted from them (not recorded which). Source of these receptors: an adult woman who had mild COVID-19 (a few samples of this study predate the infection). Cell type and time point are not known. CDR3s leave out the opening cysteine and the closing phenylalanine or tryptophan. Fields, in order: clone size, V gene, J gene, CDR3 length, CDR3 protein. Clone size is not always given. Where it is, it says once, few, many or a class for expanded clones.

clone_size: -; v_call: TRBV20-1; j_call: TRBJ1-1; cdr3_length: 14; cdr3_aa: SARGGTGWTNTEAF
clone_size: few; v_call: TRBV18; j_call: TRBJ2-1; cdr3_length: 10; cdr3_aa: ASARRSAEQF
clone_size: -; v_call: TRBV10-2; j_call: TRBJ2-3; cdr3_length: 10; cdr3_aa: ASSFTSSPQY
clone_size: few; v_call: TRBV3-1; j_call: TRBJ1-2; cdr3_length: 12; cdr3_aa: ASTRGGQSYGYT
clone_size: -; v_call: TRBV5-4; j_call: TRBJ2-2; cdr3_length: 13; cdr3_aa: ASSPERGPTGELF
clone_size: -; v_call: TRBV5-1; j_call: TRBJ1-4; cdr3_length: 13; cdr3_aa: ASSLPGQANEKLF
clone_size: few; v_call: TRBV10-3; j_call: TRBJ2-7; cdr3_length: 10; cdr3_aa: AISDGTHEQY
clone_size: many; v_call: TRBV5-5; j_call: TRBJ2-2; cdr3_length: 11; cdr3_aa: ASSPLGTGELF
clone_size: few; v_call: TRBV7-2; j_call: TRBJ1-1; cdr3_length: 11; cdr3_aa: ASSHTGVHQAF
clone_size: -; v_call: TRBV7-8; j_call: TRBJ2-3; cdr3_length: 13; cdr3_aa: ASSASGGGADTQY
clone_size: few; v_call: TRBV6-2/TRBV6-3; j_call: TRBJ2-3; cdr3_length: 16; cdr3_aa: ASSSTRQKIAGTDTQY
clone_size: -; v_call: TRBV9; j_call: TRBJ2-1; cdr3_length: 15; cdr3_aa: ASSVSWGTSSYNEQF
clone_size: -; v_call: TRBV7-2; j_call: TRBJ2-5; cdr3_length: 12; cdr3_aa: ASSRGTFQETQY
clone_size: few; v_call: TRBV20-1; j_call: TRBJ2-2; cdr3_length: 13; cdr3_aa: SARKGGINTVELF
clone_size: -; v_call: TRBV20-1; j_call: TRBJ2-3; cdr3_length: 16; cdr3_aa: SARGVQDRDYRTDTQY
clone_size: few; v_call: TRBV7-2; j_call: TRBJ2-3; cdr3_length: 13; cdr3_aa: ASSSLAGIADTQY
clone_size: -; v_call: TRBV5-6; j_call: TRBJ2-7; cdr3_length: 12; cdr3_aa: ASRRLLLSHEQY
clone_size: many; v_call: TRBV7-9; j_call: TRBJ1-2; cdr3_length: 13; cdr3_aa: ASSFPDTRSYGYT
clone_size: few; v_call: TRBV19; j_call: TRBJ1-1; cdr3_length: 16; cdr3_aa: ASSASPFRGRMNTEAF
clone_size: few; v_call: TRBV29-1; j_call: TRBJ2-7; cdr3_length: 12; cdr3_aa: SAATAGGRTQQY